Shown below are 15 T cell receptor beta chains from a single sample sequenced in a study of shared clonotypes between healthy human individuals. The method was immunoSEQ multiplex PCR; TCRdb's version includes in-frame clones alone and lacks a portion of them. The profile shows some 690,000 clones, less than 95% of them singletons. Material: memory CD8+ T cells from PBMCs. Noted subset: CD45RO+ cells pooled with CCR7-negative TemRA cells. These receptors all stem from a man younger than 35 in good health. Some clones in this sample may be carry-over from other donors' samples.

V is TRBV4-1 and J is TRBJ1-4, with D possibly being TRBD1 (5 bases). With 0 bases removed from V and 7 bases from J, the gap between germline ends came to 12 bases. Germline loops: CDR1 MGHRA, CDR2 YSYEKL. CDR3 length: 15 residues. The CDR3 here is CASSQDGGGSEKLFF. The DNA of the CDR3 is TGCGCCAGCAGCCAAGACGGGGGAGGTAGTGAAAAACTGTTTTTT.

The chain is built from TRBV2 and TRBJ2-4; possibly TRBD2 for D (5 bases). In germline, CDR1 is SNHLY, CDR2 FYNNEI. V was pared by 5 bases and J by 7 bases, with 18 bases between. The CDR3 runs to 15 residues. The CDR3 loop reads CASSPYERVVNIQYF. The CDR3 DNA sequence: TGTGCCAGCAGTCCTTACGAGAGGGTGGTCAACATTCAGTACTTC.

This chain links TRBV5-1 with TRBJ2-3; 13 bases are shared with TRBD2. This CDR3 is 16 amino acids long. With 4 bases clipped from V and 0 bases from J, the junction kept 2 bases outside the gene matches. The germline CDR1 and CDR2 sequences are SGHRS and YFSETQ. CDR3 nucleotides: TGCGCCAGCAGCCCGACTAGCGGGAGGAGCACAGATACGCAGTATTTT. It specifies CASSPTSGRSTDTQYF.

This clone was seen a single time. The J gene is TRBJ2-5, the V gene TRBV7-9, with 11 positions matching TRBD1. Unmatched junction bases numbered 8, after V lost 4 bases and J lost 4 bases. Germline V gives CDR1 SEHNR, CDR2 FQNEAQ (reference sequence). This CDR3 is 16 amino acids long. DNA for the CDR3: TGTGCCAGCAGCTCAATGGACAGGGGGCTCCTAGAGACCCAGTACTTC. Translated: CASSSMDRGLLETQYF.

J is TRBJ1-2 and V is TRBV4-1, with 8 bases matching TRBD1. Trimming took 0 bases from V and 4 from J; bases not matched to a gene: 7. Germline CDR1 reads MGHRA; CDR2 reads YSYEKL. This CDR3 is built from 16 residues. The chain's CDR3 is CASSQDVRTGRYGYTF. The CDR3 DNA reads TGCGCCAGCAGCCAAGATGTCCGGACAGGGCGCTATGGCTACACCTTC.

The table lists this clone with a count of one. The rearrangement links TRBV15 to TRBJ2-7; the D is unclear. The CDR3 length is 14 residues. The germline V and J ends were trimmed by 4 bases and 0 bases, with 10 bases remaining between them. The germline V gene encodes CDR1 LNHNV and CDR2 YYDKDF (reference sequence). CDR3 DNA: TGTGCCACCAGCACAGGCGGCAGCTCCTACGAGCAGTACTTC. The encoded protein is CATSTGGSSYEQYF.

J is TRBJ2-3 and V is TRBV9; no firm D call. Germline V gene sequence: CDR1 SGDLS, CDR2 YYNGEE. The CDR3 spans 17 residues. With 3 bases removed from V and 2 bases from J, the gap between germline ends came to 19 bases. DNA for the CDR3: TGTGCCAGCAGCGGTCAACTCCTAGACACCCACACAGATACGCAGTATTTT. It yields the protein CASSGQLLDTHTDTQYF.

CDR3 sequence: CASSLSDYNEQFF. The CDR3 DNA reads as TGTGCCAGCAGTTTATCGGACTACAATGAGCAGTTCTTC. The chain joins TRBV27 to TRBJ2-1, with D unresolved. V was shortened by 0 bases and J by 3 bases, with 3 bases between the two germline ends. Germline V gives CDR1 MNHEY, CDR2 SMNVEV (reference sequence). CDR3 length: 13 amino acids.

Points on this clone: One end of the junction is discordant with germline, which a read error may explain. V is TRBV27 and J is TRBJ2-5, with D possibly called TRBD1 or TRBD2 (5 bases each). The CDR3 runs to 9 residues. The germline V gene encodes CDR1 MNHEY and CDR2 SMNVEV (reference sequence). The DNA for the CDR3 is TGTGCCAGCAGTTGGGGGAACCACTTC. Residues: CASSWGNHF.

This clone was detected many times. The CDR3 loop is CASSHTYGQGANYGYTF. DNA for the CDR3: TGCGCCAGCAGCCACACCTACGGACAGGGAGCTAACTATGGCTACACCTTC. The chain is built from TRBV5-1 and TRBJ1-2; 8 nucleotides match TRBD1. This CDR3 contains 17 residues. V lost 4 bases, J lost 0 bases, and 11 bases stayed unmatched. Germline values: CDR1 SGHRS, CDR2 YFSETQ.

CDR3 region: CASSLATGQATFTGELFF. As DNA, the CDR3 is TGTGCCAGCAGCTTAGCCACGGGACAGGCGACGTTCACCGGGGAGCTGTTTTTT. The rearrangement links TRBV7-6 to TRBJ2-2, with 8 positions matching TRBD1. The CDR3 runs to 18 residues. The germline gives CDR1 SGHVS, CDR2 FNYEAQ. The V segment lost 0 bases and the J segment 4 bases; nucleotides outside the gene matches: 10. Complete variable domain (other parts from reference TRBV7-6 and TRBJ2-2): GAGVSQSPRYKVTKRGQDVALRCDPISGHVSLYWYRQALGQGPEFLTYFNYEAQQDKSGLPNDRFSAERPEGSISTLTIQRTEQRDSAMYRCASSLATGQATFTGELFFGEGSRLTVL.

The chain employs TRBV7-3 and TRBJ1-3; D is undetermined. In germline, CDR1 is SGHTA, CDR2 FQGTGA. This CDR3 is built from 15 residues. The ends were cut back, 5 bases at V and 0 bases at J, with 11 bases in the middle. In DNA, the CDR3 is TGTGCCAGCAGCGCCGACGGCCTCTCTGGAAACACCATATATTTT. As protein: CASSADGLSGNTIYF.

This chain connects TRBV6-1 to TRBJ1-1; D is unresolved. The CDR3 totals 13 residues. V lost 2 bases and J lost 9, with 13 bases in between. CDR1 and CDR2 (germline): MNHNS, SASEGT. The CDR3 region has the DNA TGTGCCAGCAGTGAATTGGAGGTAGAAAAAGCTTTCTTT. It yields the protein CASSELEVEKAFF.

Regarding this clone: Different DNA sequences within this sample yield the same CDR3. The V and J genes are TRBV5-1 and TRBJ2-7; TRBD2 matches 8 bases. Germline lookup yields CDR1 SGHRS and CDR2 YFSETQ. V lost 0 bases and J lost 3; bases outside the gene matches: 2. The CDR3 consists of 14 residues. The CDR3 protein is CASSLGAGGYEQYF. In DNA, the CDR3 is TGCGCCAGCAGCTTGGGGGCGGGAGGCTACGAGCAGTACTTC.

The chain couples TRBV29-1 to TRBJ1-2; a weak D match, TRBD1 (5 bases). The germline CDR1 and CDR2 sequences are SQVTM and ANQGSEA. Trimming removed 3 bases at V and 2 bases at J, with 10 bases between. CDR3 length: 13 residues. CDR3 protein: CSVDSGENYGYTF. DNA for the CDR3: TGCAGCGTTGATTCGGGGGAAAACTATGGCTACACCTTC.